This record concerns one T cell receptor beta chain sequence. The sample comes from a study of identical twins. Germline CDR1 DFQATT, CDR2 SNEGSKA (reference sequence). The CDR3 loop spans 14 amino acids. With 6 bases clipped from V and 4 bases from J, the junction kept 7 bases outside the gene matches. TCRdb re-derived calls from the 5' RACE reads in MiXCR, one entry per CDR3 protein. The sample has roughly 290,000 distinct CDR3 sequences; roughly 8.6% are singletons. These data were likewise used in another study, on yellow fever vaccine responses in identical twins.

The source is a woman aged 18-29 years in good health. Sequenced material: memory (CD45RO+) T cells sorted from blood. The J gene is TRBJ2-4, the V gene TRBV20-1; 9 bases match TRBD2. The CDR3 reads CSASGGPTKNIQYF. Here the CDR3 DNA reads TGCAGTGCGAGCGGGGGGCCAACGAAAAACATTCAGTACTTC.